Reported below is one T cell receptor beta chain. Germline CDR1 ENHRY, CDR2 SYGVKD. The ends lost 6 bases at V and 5 bases at J; junction bases unmatched: 8. This CDR3 contains 16 residues. The sample originates from a study of blood T cell repertoires in COVID-19. Sequencing used immunoSEQ multiplex PCR; TCRdb keeps in-frame clones, though not all of them. In the table there are roughly 87,000 clones, 80% to 90% of which are singletons. The sequencing input was peripheral blood. The clonotype originates from an elderly woman with active COVID-19. The chain recombines TRBV10-3 with TRBJ2-3; TRBD2 matches at 13 bases. CDR3: CAIRAGLAGVLDTQYF. As DNA, the CDR3 is TGTGCCATCAGGGCTGGACTAGCGGGAGTCCTAGATACGCAGTATTTT.